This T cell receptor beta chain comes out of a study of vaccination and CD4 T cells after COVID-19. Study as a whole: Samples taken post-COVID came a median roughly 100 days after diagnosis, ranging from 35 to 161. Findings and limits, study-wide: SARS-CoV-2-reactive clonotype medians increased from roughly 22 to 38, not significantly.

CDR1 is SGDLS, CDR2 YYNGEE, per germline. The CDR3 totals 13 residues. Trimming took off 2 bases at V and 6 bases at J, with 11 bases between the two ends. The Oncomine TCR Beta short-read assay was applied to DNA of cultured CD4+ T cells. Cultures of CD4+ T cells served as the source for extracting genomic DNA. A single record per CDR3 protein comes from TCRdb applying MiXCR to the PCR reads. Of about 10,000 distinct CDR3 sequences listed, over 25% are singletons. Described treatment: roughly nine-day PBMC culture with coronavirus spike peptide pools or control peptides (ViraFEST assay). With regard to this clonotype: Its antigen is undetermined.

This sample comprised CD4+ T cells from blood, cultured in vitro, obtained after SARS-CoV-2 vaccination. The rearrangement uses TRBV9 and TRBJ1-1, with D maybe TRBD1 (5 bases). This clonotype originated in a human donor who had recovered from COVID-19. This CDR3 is CASSVTGGSEAFF. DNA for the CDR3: TGTGCCAGCAGCGTTACAGGTGGCTCTGAAGCTTTCTTT.